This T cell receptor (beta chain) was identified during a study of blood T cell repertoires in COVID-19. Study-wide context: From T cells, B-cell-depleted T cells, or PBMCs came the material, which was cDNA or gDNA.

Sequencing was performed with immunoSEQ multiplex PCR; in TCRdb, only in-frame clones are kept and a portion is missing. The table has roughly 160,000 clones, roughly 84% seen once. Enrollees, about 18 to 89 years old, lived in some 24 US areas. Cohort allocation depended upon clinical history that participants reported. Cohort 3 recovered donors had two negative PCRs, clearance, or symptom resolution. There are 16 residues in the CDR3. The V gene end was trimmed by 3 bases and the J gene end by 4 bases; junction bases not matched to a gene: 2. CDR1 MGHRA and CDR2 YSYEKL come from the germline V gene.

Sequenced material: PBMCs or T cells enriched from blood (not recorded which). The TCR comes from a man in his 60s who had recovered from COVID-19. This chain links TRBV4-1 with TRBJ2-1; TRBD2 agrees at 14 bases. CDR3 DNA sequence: TGCGCCAGCAGCCACGGGACTAGCGGGAGTTACAATGAGCAGTTCTTC. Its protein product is CASSHGTSGSYNEQFF.